The 17 T cell receptor beta chains below were found in one sample sequenced in a study of blood T cell repertoires in COVID-19. TCRdb's table, derived via immunoSEQ multiplex PCR, lists solely in-frame clones and lacks some. The sample consists of over 130,000 clones, around 90% of them appearing once. The sequenced sample consisted of peripheral blood. Receptors were obtained from a woman aged 80 or over with acute or convalescent COVID-19.

Here the CDR3 reads CASSVSGRKYF. DNA for the CDR3: TGTGCCAGCAGTGTTTCAGGGAGGAAGTACTTC. The V call is TRBV2, the J call TRBJ2-7; perhaps TRBD2 as D (6 bases). This CDR3 spans 11 amino acids. The ends were cut back, 4 bases at V and 11 bases at J, with 12 bases in the middle. Germline CDR1 reads SNHLY; CDR2 reads FYNNEI.

J is TRBJ1-5 and V is TRBV25-1; D not resolved. Germline V gene lookup returns CDR1 MGHDK and CDR2 SYGVNS. Trimming pared 2 bases from V and 0 bases from J, leaving 5 bases between. The CDR3 is made up of 14 amino acids. CDR3 loop: CASSEILSNQPQHF. CDR3 DNA: TGTGCCAGCAGTGAAATCCTTAGCAATCAGCCCCAGCATTTT.

The rearrangement joins TRBV10-3 to TRBJ1-2, with D possibly matching TRBD1 (6 bases). Looked up from germline, CDR1 is ENHRY and CDR2 is SYGVKD. Trimming stripped 4 bases from V and 8 bases from J, with 17 bases between. This CDR3 spans 14 amino acids. The CDR3 DNA is TGTGCCATCAGTGTATCGGCTGGGGGCGAAGGCTACACCTTC. The encoded protein is CAISVSAGGEGYTF.

V gene TRBV2 combines with J gene TRBJ1-1, with D uncertain. Between the trimmed V and J ends, which lost 9 bases and 5 bases, there was a span of 16 bases. This CDR3 has 13 residues. CDR1 and CDR2 from the germline V gene are SNHLY and FYNNEI. The CDR3 loop is CARRTERRTEAFF. CDR3 in DNA: TGTGCCAGAAGGACGGAACGGAGGACTGAAGCTTTCTTT.

The chain recombines TRBV29-1 with TRBJ1-1; D is unresolved. The ends were cut back, 4 bases at V and 0 bases at J, with 6 bases in the middle. The CDR3 runs to 12 residues. Germline V gives CDR1 SQVTM, CDR2 ANQGSEA. The CDR3 loop reads CSVGNMNTEAFF. CDR3 nucleotide sequence: TGCAGCGTTGGCAACATGAACACTGAAGCTTTCTTT.

This chain uses TRBV7-8 with TRBJ2-5; TRBD1 aligns across 8 bases. V dropped 6 bases and J dropped 5; count of bases not matched to a gene: 5. CDR3 length: 13 amino acids. Germline values: CDR1 SGHVS, CDR2 FQNEAQ. CDR3 nucleotides: TGTGCCAGCAGACTACAGGGGGAGGAGACCCAGTACTTC. Protein sequence: CASRLQGEETQYF.

The V call is TRBV11-2, the J call TRBJ2-5; a weak D match, TRBD1 (5 bases). Germline lookup yields CDR1 SGHAT and CDR2 FQNNGV. The CDR3 consists of 15 residues. The germline V and J ends were trimmed by 2 bases and 4 bases, with 14 bases remaining between them. The CDR3, as DNA: TGTGCCAGCAGCTTAAGGATCAGGGTAGGAGAGACCCAGTACTTC. Translating it yields CASSLRIRVGETQYF.

The chain combines TRBV29-1 with TRBJ1-2, with TRBD1 matching 7 bases. CDR1 is SQVTM and CDR2 is ANQGSEA in the germline V gene. After removal of 5 bases from V and 3 bases from J, the junction contained 3 bases not matched to a gene. The CDR3 is 12 amino acids. Here the CDR3 reads CSVTRGDYGYTF. As DNA, the CDR3 is TGCAGCGTTACCAGGGGGGACTATGGCTACACCTTC.

The table lists this clone with a count of one. CDR3: CASSSPAEQFF. In DNA form, the CDR3 reads TGTGCCAGCAGCTCCCCCGCGGAGCAGTTCTTC. J is TRBJ2-1 and V is TRBV11-2, with no clear D. Germline V lookup: CDR1 SGHAT, CDR2 FQNNGV. CDR3 size: 11 residues. V dropped 4 bases and J dropped 10 bases, with 8 bases sitting between them.

The chain uses TRBV6-6 and TRBJ2-1, with TRBD2 matching over 7 bases. The CDR3 covers 14 residues. From germline, CDR1 is MNHNY and CDR2 SVGAGI (reference sequence). Trimming removed 11 bases from V and 0 bases from J; junction bases left unmatched: 7. CDR3: CAGGGSSSYNEQFF. CDR3 DNA: TGTGCCGGGGGGGGGTCTAGCTCCTACAATGAGCAGTTCTTC.

V usage is TRBV5-1 and J usage is TRBJ1-1; 7 bases agree with TRBD1. Germline assignment: CDR1 SGHRS and CDR2 YFSETQ. The CDR3 length is 16 residues. V lost 0 bases and J lost 4; bases outside the gene matches: 9. The CDR3 nucleotides read TGCGCCAGCAGCTTGGACCCACAGGGGCAGGGCACTGAAGCTTTCTTT. Its protein is CASSLDPQGQGTEAFF.

The CDR3 DNA is TGCGCCAGCAGCACGGGGACTAGTACAGATACGCAGTATTTT. Protein product: CASSTGTSTDTQYF. V usage is TRBV5-1 and J usage is TRBJ2-3; TRBD2 matches at 8 bases. V was pared by 4 bases and J by 3 bases, with 4 bases of the junction left unmatched. The CDR3 is made up of 14 amino acids. CDR1 and CDR2 from the germline V gene are SGHRS and YFSETQ.

This clone was detected once. For the CDR3, the DNA is TGTGCCATCAGCGATAAACAGGGAAATGGCTACACCTTC. Protein sequence: CAISDKQGNGYTF. The chain employs TRBV10-3 and TRBJ1-2; tentatively, D is TRBD1 (6 bases). The CDR3 totals 13 residues. CDR1 and CDR2 (germline): ENHRY, SYGVKD. Trimming removed 6 bases at V and 6 bases at J, with 14 bases between.

On this clone itself: Other DNA sequences in the sample encode the same CDR3. V is TRBV18 and J is TRBJ1-5; TRBD1 aligns across 7 bases. The CDR3 length is 14 residues. Trimming at V came to 3 bases and at J to 2 bases, leaving 1 base not matched to a gene. CDR1 is KGHSH, CDR2 LQKENI, per germline. The CDR3 protein is CASSPTGGNQPQHF. The CDR3 DNA reads as TGTGCCAGCTCACCTACAGGGGGCAATCAGCCCCAGCATTTT.

The rearrangement links TRBV25-1 to TRBJ2-7; tentatively, D is TRBD1 (5 bases). V lost 8 bases, J lost 1 base, and 18 bases lay in between. The CDR3 consists of 15 residues. Looked up from germline, CDR1 is MGHDK and CDR2 is SYGVNS. The CDR3 coding sequence is TGTGCCAGCTGGGGCCAAGGCAAATCATCCTACGAGCAGTACTTC. This encodes CASWGQGKSSYEQYF.

CDR3 sequence reads: CASRGQNLPPYEQYF. The CDR3 DNA is TGTGCCAGCAGGGGCCAGAACCTTCCTCCCTACGAGCAGTACTTC. This chain links TRBV27 with TRBJ2-7; the D is unclear. Deletions cut 6 bases from V and 2 bases from J, with 17 bases between. This CDR3 region has 15 residues. Per the germline V gene, CDR1 is MNHEY and CDR2 is SMNVEV (reference sequence).

The J gene is TRBJ2-1, the V gene TRBV4-1; 10 positions agree with TRBD2. Germline V gene data show CDR1 as MGHRA and CDR2 as YSYEKL. V lost 0 bases and J lost 7; bases outside the gene matches: 12. This CDR3 region has 18 residues. CDR3 loop: CASSQDLTAGGPENEQFF. As DNA, the CDR3 is TGCGCCAGCAGCCAAGATTTGACAGCGGGGGGGCCCGAAAATGAGCAGTTCTTC.